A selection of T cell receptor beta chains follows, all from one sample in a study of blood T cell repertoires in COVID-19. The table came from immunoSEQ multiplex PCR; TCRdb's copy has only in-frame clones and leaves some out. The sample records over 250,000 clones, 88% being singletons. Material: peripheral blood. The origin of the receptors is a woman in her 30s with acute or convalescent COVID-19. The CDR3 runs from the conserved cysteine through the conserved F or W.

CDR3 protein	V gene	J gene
CAWSGGQGREKLFF	TRBV30	TRBJ1-4
CASSPTGGAGETQYF	TRBV7-2	TRBJ2-5
CAWTPDRDRGTEQYF	TRBV30	TRBJ2-7
CASSPTGGHGQPQHF	TRBV2	TRBJ1-5
CAISESNAGGIGEETQYF	TRBV10-3	TRBJ2-5
CASSTTGGNQPQYF	TRBV19	.
CASSWARGIGDEQFF	TRBV5-1	TRBJ2-1
CAWSGLGPSGELFF	TRBV30	TRBJ2-2
CASGLPPGLRTETQYF	TRBV12-5	TRBJ2-5
CASSTRVPLFYEQYF	TRBV19	TRBJ2-7
CASSIYSGSSYEQYF	TRBV19	TRBJ2-7
CASSGPQGPLSYEQYF	TRBV6-1	TRBJ2-7
CASSVGLAGDIETQYF	TRBV9	TRBJ2-5
CASSPWDRYNEQFF	TRBV7-6	TRBJ2-1
CASPIAGGLDEQYF	TRBV19	TRBJ2-7
CASTTGSGNTIYF	TRBV9	TRBJ1-3
CASSPPGLPTNNEQFF	TRBV7-2	TRBJ2-1
CASSQGQGPLNTEAFF	TRBV3-1/TRBV3-2	TRBJ1-1
CASSQAGGEQFF	TRBV7-9	TRBJ2-1
CASSSRGAAGELFF	TRBV7-2	TRBJ2-2
CAWSRDSYEQYF	TRBV30	TRBJ2-7
CASSLQGNYGYTF	TRBV7-2	TRBJ1-2
CSVGELTGGQPQHF	TRBV29-1	TRBJ1-5
CASSVLAGDYNEQFF	TRBV2	TRBJ2-1
CASSITGGGTDTQYF	TRBV5-1	TRBJ2-3
CSAQRNNYGYTF	TRBV29-1	TRBJ1-2
CASSLEKLAGGRSEQFF	TRBV11-3	TRBJ2-1
CASSTRGRTDTQYF	TRBV6-7	TRBJ2-3
CASPGGGNTIYF	TRBV19	TRBJ1-3
CAGQALPNEKLFF	TRBV30	TRBJ1-4
CASEKGVALNTGELFF	TRBV12-5	TRBJ2-2
CASSLQASGYNEQFF	TRBV7-6	TRBJ2-1
CASSPSRGFPNEQYF	TRBV19	TRBJ2-7
CSVEASGNIQYF	TRBV29-1	TRBJ2-4
CASSFGREGYGYTF	TRBV6-5	TRBJ1-2
CAWDRDRTEAFF	TRBV30	TRBJ1-1
CASSLKLNSPLHF	TRBV28	TRBJ1-6
CASSYDEGAGNTIYF	TRBV6-2/TRBV6-3	TRBJ1-3
CASSPGRAGTDTQYF	TRBV18	TRBJ2-3
CASSLGQGISGNTIYF	TRBV11-2	TRBJ1-3
CASSLGTASSNQPQHF	TRBV11-2	TRBJ1-5
CASSAGQGDYGYTF	TRBV2	TRBJ1-2
CASSPTGGPEAFF	TRBV3-1/TRBV3-2	TRBJ1-1
CASSLNRIAHRKYEQYF	TRBV11-2	TRBJ2-7
CASSLEVAGGHTGELFF	TRBV5-8	TRBJ2-2
CASSITSGLPETQYF	TRBV19	TRBJ2-5
CASSSIPGHMNTEAFF	TRBV11-2	TRBJ1-1
CASSYWAGGDQPQHF	TRBV6-2/TRBV6-3	TRBJ1-5
CASSVAGRTSALFISEQFF	TRBV9	TRBJ2-1